This section outlines one T cell receptor (beta chain) sequence together with its context. The same CDR3 arises from other DNA sequences in this sample as well. The source of the sample is a study of shared clonotypes between healthy human individuals. At the level of the study: Those who served as donors were a couple of women and three men between the ages of 18 and 49.

TCRdb's table, derived via immunoSEQ multiplex PCR, lists solely in-frame clones and lacks some. The table includes 2,100,000 or so clones, 95% detected once. The germline V gene has CDR1 SGHDT and CDR2 YYEEEE. CDR3 length: 14 amino acids. V dropped 3 bases and J dropped 2; count of bases not matched to a gene: 3. This rearrangement joins TRBV5-6 to TRBJ2-3; TRBD1 matches 7 bases. The specimen sequenced was naive CD4+ T cells sorted from blood. The subset here: CD45RA+ positively selected. The sequence came from a man aged 18 to 29 in good health. The CDR3 sequence: CASSSGTATDTQYF. DNA of the CDR3: TGTGCCAGCAGCTCCGGGACAGCCACAGATACGCAGTATTTT.